This T cell receptor (beta chain) was observed in a study of CD8+ T cells in alopecia areata. Notes on the study in general: Patients shared TCRs less clearly than mice did, possibly owing to HLA.

T lymphocytes (CD4+ and CD8+) were sorted from PBMCs. Remarks on this clone: As yet, its antigen is unknown.

Extracted RNA was reverse transcribed, and the resulting cDNA served as sequencing template. TCRdb's table, derived via immunoSEQ multiplex PCR, lists solely in-frame clones and lacks some. The sample has about 200,000 clones, roughly three fifths seen once. The germline V gene has CDR1 MNHEY and CDR2 SVGAGI. The CDR3 is 16 amino acids. Trimming pared 2 bases from V and 0 bases from J, leaving 13 bases between. The rearrangement uses TRBV6-5 and TRBJ1-1; the D gene is possibly TRBD1 (5 bases). This TCR derives from a human donor in good health. Sequenced: CD8+ T cells sorted from blood. CDR3: CASSYPPGGMNTEAFF. CDR3 coding DNA: TGTGCCAGCAGTTACCCGCCGGGGGGGATGAACACTGAAGCTTTCTTT.